This TCR beta chain was identified during a study of blood T cells in healthy people across ages. Study results and caveats: Per-million-T-cell TCR beta diversity fell roughly linearly with age. One million T cells yielded diversity estimates that were considered underestimates.

This clonotype has more than one count but fewer than ten. What it binds is not known. The CDR3 consists of 16 residues. Germline V gives CDR1 SGHTA, CDR2 FQGNSA. With 3 bases clipped from V and 4 bases from J, the junction kept 8 bases outside the gene matches. For the second PCR, which ran for 7 to 11 cycles, a sample-barcoded 5' primer and a J-beta primer mix were used. TCRdb recomputed calls from the 5' RACE reads with MiXCR, one row per CDR3 protein. The sample holds 600,000 to 1,000,000 distinct CDR3 sequences, 58% seen once. Sample: blood. The sequence derives from a young man in good health. The chain combines TRBV7-2 with TRBJ2-3; 9 bases agree with TRBD2. CDR3 sequence reads: CASSLGQRGAADTQYF. The CDR3 coding sequence is TGTGCCAGCAGCTTGGGCCAGCGGGGGGCGGCAGATACGCAGTATTTT.